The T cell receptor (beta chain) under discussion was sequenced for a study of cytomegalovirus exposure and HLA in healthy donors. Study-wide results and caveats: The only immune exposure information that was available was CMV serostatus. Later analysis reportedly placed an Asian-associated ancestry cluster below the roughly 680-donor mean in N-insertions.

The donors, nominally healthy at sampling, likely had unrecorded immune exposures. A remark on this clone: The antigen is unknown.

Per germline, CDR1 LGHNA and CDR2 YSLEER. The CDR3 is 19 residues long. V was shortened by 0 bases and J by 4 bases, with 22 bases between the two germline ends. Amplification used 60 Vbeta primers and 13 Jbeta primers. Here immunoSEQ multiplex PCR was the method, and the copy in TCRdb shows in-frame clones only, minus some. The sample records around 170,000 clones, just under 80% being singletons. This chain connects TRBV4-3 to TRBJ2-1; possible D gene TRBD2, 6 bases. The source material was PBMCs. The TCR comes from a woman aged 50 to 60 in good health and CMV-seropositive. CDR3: CASSQENAPGLGGYNEQFF. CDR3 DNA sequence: TGCGCCAGCAGCCAAGAGAACGCACCGGGACTTGGGGGTTACAATGAGCAGTTCTTC.